This TCR beta chain originates from a study of draining lymph node invasion in breast cancer (TCRdb year 2020). Turning to the overall study: Nodal metastasis was diagnosed by histology and cytokeratin immunohistochemistry and confirmed by EpCAM/CD45 flow cytometry. In a separate targeted assay, bulk TCR-beta CDR3 sequencing compared sorted memory regulatory T cells and memory conventional CD4 T cells across breast cancer tissues. From each patient, matched non-invaded and tumor-invaded tumor-draining lymph nodes and the primary tumor were collected, and both Treg and Tconv subsets were profiled. In the separate targeted TCR sequencing, lymph nodes from five or six patients were covered, and primary tumors were sequenced for three of those patients. The paper's findings and limits, for the study overall: Detection of some of the top 100 tumor clones in both invaded and non-invaded nodes suggests recirculation between tumor and draining nodes. The tumor top-100 clone tracking analysis could be carried out in only a couple of patients. Within each tissue, roughly 13-22% of Treg TCRs were also found among Tconvs, a result interpreted as suggesting peripheral Treg induction. In the targeted TCR-seq data, Tregs appeared to be more clonally expanded than Tconvs in all tissues, and lower diversity was found for both subsets in tumor than in lymph nodes. The data could not resolve whether Treg conversion took place in a given organ or whether converted Tregs recirculated between nodes and tumor. TCRs shared between the Treg and Tconv subsets were regarded as suggesting, but not proving, a common clonal origin.

Including the terminal cysteine and phenylalanine, the CDR3 comprises 16 residues. Only the CDR3 DNA stays, 48 bases, in frame from base 1. CDR1 MNHEY and CDR2 SVGEGT are derived from the germline V gene. Here V drops 6 bases and J drops 6 bases, and the junction holds 13 bases not matched to any gene. As for this clonotype: This receptor's antigen is unknown. No base qualities exist here, and no much larger clone lies one base off it.

For memory regulatory T cells, the sort was based on CD4+ CD45RA- CD25high cells. Each tumor-draining lymph node was classified as non-invaded if metastatic tumor cells were absent and as invaded if metastatic tumor cells were present. Before staining and sorting, a Miltenyi Pan T Cell isolation kit was used to pre-enrich the T cells. Immunohistochemistry for estrogen receptor, progesterone receptor, HER2 and Ki-67 was used to characterize primary tumors. Fresh surgical tissue was processed within a few hours after surgery by being cut into small fragments. The tissue fragments were digested enzymatically for around 22 minutes with Liberase TL plus DNase and were then passed through a 40-micrometer strainer. After DAPI live/dead staining, cells were sorted on a BD FACS Aria II, reaching roughly 96-99% purity. Sorted cells were lysed in TCL buffer and RNA was purified with a Norgen Single Cell RNA purification kit including DNase treatment.

Libraries were constructed by bulk RNA-seq. TCRdb shows the sequencer as Illumina HiSeq 2500. As for the original processing: In the separate targeted TCR-seq dataset, CDR3 sequences were extracted from raw reads and quantified using MiXCR version 2.1.5 with default parameters. Each TCR-beta clone in the separate targeted TCR-seq dataset was defined by the V gene, J gene and CDR3 sequence taken together. The separate targeted TCR-seq dataset was filtered by first dropping clones with fewer than three counts and then keeping only the 90% most strongly expressed clones in each sample. In the separate targeted TCR-seq dataset, Treg-Tconv overlap was computed as shared clones divided by total Treg clones per tissue, times 100. TCRdb's own reprocessing of the public reads used fastp at Q25 and MiXCR and kept productive beta chains. Records with the same CDR3 protein are collapsed into one entry carrying the most frequent genes and DNA. The V and J calls were determined by TCRdb, not by the authors. This sample lists about 2,800 distinct CDR3 sequences; 64% were detected once. The ten largest clones take up around 3% of the sample.

Sequencing was done on a sample of sorted memory Tregs from a lymph node. The sample's cell subset or site, from its label and the paper: CD45RA-negative sorted CD4+ T cells (memory Tconv or effector/memory Treg). The rearrangement combines TRBV6-2 or TRBV6-3 with TRBJ1-5; 8 middle bases align to TRBD1. This clonotype was obtained from a female donor with luminal breast cancer. The bases are TGTGCCAGCAGCCAAAGATACGGACAGGGAGGTCAGCCCCAGCATTTT. This gives the protein CASSQRYGQGGQPQHF.